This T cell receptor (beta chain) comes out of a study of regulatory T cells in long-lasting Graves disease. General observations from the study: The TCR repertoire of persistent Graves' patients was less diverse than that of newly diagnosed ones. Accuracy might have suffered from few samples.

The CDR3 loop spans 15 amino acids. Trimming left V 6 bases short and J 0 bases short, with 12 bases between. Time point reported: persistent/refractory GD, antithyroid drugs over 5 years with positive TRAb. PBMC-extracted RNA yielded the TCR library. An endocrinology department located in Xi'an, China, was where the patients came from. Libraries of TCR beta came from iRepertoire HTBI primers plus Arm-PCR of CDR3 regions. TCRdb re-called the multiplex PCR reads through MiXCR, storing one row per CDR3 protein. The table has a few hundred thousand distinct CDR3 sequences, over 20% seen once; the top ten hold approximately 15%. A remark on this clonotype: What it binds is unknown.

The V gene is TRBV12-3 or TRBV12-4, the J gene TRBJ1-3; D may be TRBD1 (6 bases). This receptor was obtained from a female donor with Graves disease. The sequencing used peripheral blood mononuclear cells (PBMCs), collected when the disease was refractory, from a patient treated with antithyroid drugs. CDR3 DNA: TGTGCCAGCAGCCCCAACAGGGACTCTGGAAACACCATATATTTT. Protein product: CASSPNRDSGNTIYF.